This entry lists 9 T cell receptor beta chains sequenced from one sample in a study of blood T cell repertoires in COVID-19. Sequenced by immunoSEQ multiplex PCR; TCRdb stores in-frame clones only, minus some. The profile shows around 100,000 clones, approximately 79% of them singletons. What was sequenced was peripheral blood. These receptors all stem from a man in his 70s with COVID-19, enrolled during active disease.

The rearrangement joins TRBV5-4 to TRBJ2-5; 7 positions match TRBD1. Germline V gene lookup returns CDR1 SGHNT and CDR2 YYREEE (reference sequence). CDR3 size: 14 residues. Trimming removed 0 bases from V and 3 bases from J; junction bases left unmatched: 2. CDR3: CASSLAGGEETQYF. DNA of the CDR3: TGTGCCAGCAGCTTGGCAGGGGGTGAAGAGACCCAGTACTTC. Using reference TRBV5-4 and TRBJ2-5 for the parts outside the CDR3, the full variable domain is ETGVTQSPTHLIKTRGQQVTLRCSSQSGHNTVSWYQQALGQGPQFIFQYYREEENGRGNFPPRFSGLQFPNYSSELNVNALELDDSALYLCASSLAGGEETQYFGPGTRLLVL.

The CDR3 nucleotides are TGTGCCAGCAGTTACTCCGGGGGGCACAACGAGCAGTACTTC. Encoded protein: CASSYSGGHNEQYF. This sequence joins TRBV6-5 and TRBJ2-7; perhaps TRBD2 as D (7 bases). The CDR3 covers 14 residues. The V gene's germline CDR1 is MNHEY and CDR2 SVGAGI. V shed 0 bases and J shed 5 bases, with 11 bases lying between them.

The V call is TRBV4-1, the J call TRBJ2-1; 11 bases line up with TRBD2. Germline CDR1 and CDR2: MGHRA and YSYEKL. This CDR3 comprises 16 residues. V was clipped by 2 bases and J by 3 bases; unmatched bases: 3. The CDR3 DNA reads TGCGCCAGCAGCCAATCCGGGACTAGCGGCTACAATGAGCAGTTCTTC. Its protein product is CASSQSGTSGYNEQFF.

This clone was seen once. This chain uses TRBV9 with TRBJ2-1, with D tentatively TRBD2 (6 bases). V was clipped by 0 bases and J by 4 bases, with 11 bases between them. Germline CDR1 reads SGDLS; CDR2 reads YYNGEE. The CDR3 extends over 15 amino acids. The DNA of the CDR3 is TGTGCCAGCAGCGTAGTAAGCGGGCTTTACAATGAGCAGTTCTTC. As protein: CASSVVSGLYNEQFF.

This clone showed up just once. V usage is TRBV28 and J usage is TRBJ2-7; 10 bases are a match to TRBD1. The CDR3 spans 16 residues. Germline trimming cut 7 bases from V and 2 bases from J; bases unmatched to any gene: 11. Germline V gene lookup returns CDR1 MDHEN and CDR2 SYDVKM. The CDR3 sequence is CASTPVGGQGTYEQYF. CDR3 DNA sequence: TGTGCCAGCACTCCTGTCGGGGGACAGGGGACCTACGAGCAGTACTTC.

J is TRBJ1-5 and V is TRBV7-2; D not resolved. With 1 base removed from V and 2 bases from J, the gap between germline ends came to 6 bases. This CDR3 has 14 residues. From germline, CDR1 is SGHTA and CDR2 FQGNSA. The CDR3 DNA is TGTGCCAGCAGCTTAGTGGGAGGCAATCAGCCCCAGCATTTT. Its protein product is CASSLVGGNQPQHF.

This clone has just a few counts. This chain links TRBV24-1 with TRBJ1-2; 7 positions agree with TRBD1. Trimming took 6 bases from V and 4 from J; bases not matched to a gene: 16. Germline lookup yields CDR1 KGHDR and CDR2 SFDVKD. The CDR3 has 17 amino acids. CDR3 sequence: CATSRLGRGRVGYGYTF. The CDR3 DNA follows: TGTGCCACCAGTCGATTAGGTAGGGGGCGGGTGGGCTATGGCTACACCTTC.

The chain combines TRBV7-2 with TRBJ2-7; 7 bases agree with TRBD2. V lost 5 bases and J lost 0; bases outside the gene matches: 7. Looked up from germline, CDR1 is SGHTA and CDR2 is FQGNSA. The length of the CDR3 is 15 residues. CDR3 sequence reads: CASSPLRGSSYEQYF. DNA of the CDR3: TGTGCCAGCAGCCCCCTGCGCGGGAGCTCCTACGAGCAGTACTTC. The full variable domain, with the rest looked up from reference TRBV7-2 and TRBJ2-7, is GAGVSQSPSNKVTEKGKDVELRCDPISGHTALYWYRQSLGQGLEFLIYFQGNSAPDKSGLPSDRFSAERTGGSVSTLTIQRTQQEDSAVYLCASSPLRGSSYEQYFGPGTRLTVT.

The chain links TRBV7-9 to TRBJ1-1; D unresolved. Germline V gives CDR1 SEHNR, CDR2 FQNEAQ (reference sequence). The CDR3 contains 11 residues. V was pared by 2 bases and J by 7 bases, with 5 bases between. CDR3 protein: CASSLRVEAFF. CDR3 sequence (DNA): TGTGCCAGCAGCTTAAGAGTTGAAGCTTTCTTT.